These T cell receptor beta chains were read from a single sample in a study of a mutant IDH1 vaccine in newly diagnosed glioma. This table comes from immunoSEQ multiplex PCR, and its TCRdb copy is limited to in-frame clones, with some not included. This sample has around 50,000 clones, with less than 90% found just once. These receptors lack a known antigen. Sequenced material: PBMCs, taken from a glioma patient whose treatment included an IDH1 peptide vaccine. These receptors were taken from a woman in her late teens or twenties with glioma. CDR3s include the opening cysteine and the closing phenylalanine or tryptophan. The order of the fields is clone size, D gene, V gene, J gene, CDR3 DNA, CDR3 protein. The D gene is left open where the match is weak. Size is omitted from some rows. Given values are once, few, many or a class for expanded clones.

-	-	TRBV7-9	TRBJ2-5	TGTGCCAGCAGCTTCGGCGGGGTAGAGACCCAGTACTTC	CASSFGGVETQYF
-	TRBD1	TRBV6-1	TRBJ1-2	TGTGCCACCCTGATGGGGACAGGGCTCTACACCTTC	CATLMGTGLYTF
-	TRBD1	TRBV23-1	TRBJ2-7	TGCGCCAGCAGTCAATGGGAAATGCGGGACAGGGGGACCTACGAGCAGTACTTC	CASSQWEMRDRGTYEQYF
few	TRBD1	TRBV29-1	TRBJ2-4	TGCAGCGGACGACAGGGGCACATTCAGTACTTC	CSGRQGHIQYF
-	-	TRBV4-1	TRBJ2-1	TGCGCCAGCAGCCAGGGCTCCTACAATGAGCAGTTCTTC	CASSQGSYNEQFF
once	-	TRBV6-6	TRBJ1-1	TGTGCCAGCAGTTACGTGGGTGTAGGGTCGACTGAAGCTTTCTTT	CASSYVGVGSTEAFF
-	TRBD1	TRBV30	TRBJ2-7	TGTGCCTGGAGCCCGACAGGGAACTCCTACGAGCAGTACTTC	CAWSPTGNSYEQYF
-	TRBD1	TRBV27	TRBJ1-2	TGTGCCAGCGCCTGGACAGGGGTGGATGGCTACACCTTC	CASAWTGVDGYTF
once	-	TRBV7-2	TRBJ1-5	TGTGCCAGCAGCTCCGATCCAGGGGCGCATCGGCCCCAGCATTTT	CASSSDPGAHRPQHF
-	TRBD2	TRBV5-1	TRBJ2-7	TGCGCCAGCAGCGACGTAGCGGGGACCTACGAGCAGTACTTC	CASSDVAGTYEQYF
-	-	TRBV7-3	TRBJ2-3	TGTGCCAGCAGCTTAACGAGTCCGCGGGATACGCAGTATTTT	CASSLTSPRDTQYF
-	-	TRBV14	TRBJ1-1	TGTGCCAGCACCCTCCGGGGGGAGTATTTGAACACTGAAGCTTTCTTT	CASTLRGEYLNTEAFF
-	-	TRBV6-1	TRBJ1-1	TGTGCCAGCAGTGAAGCGTCGATAGCGAACACTGAAGCTTTCTTT	CASSEASIANTEAFF
few	-	TRBV5-4	TRBJ2-3	TGTGCCAGCAGCGTCCAAGGGGGACATACGCAGTATTTT	CASSVQGGHTQYF
-	TRBD1	TRBV6-6	TRBJ1-1	TGTGCCAGCAGTTCAACAGGGGGACTGAACACTGAAGCTTTCTTT	CASSSTGGLNTEAFF
once	-	TRBV28	TRBJ1-3	TGTGCCAGCAGTTTATGCAGGGACGGGCAGTCTGGAAACACCATATATTTT	CASSLCRDGQSGNTIYF
once	-	TRBV7-2	TRBJ2-4	TGTGCCAGCAGCTTAGCTGTGGGGCAAAACATTCAGTACTTC	CASSLAVGQNIQYF
once	TRBD1	TRBV29-1	TRBJ2-3	TGCAGCGTTGAAGATAAGGGGGCCAAAGGAACAGATACGCAGTATTTT	CSVEDKGAKGTDTQYF
-	TRBD2	TRBV19	TRBJ2-3	TGTGCCAGTAGTATTGGGGGGACTAGCGGATACACAGATACGCAGTATTTT	CASSIGGTSGYTDTQYF
-	-	TRBV10-3	TRBJ1-5	TGTGCCATCAGTGAGTCTGGGCTGGGGGGAAATCAGCCCCAGCATTTT	CAISESGLGGNQPQHF
few	-	TRBV30	TRBJ1-4	TGTGCCTGGAAGGGTACTGATGAAAAACTGTTTTTT	CAWKGTDEKLFF
-	TRBD2	TRBV13	TRBJ2-2	TGTGCCAGCAGCTTTAGAACTAGCGGGAGCACCGGGGAGCTGTTTTTT	CASSFRTSGSTGELFF
few	-	TRBV6-1	TRBJ1-3	TGTGCCAGCAGTGAAGCAGGGGAAAACACCATATATTTT	CASSEAGENTIYF
-	-	TRBV10-2	TRBJ1-3	TGCGCCAGCAGGAATGGAAACACCATATATTTT	CASRNGNTIYF
-	-	TRBV9	TRBJ1-1	TGTGCCAGCAGCGTAGGAGGGAGCACTGAAGCTTTCTTT	CASSVGGSTEAFF
-	TRBD1	TRBV19	TRBJ1-2	TGTGCCAGTAGCCCTCTAGGACAGGGGTCTAACTATGGCTACACCTTC	CASSPLGQGSNYGYTF
-	-	TRBV5-8	TRBJ1-1	TGTGCCAGCAGCTTGGGGGGGATCACTGAAGCTTTCTTT	CASSLGGITEAFF
-	TRBD2	TRBV6-1	TRBJ2-7	TGTGCCAGCAGTGAAAGTGGACTAGCGGGGGCCTTGAGCTCCTACGAGCAGTACTTC	CASSESGLAGALSSYEQYF
-	-	TRBV9	TRBJ1-3	TGTGCCAGTAGGGAAGGGGACTCTGGAAACACCATATATTTT	CASREGDSGNTIYF
-	TRBD1	TRBV30	TRBJ1-6	TGTGCCTGGTCCCCAGGGGGCGATTCACCCCTCCACTTT	CAWSPGGDSPLHF
-	-	TRBV4-1	TRBJ1-2	TGCGCCAGCAGTACCCCCAGCCCGTCAGCTGGCTACACCTTC	CASSTPSPSAGYTF
-	-	TRBV10-2	TRBJ2-7	TGCGCCAGCACCGCTTCCGGCGAGCAGTACTTC	CASTASGEQYF
-	TRBD2	TRBV18	TRBJ2-5	TGTGCCAGCTCACCCCTACCGACTAGCGGGAGGGCCATAGAGACCCAGTACTTC	CASSPLPTSGRAIETQYF
-	-	TRBV12-5	TRBJ2-1	TGTGCTAGTGGTTTGTCTCTAGCGAGGGCCTACAATGAGCAGTTCTTC	CASGLSLARAYNEQFF
-	-	TRBV7-9	TRBJ2-7	TGTGCCAGCAGCTTAGACGGCCCCAGGACCTACGAGCAGTACTTC	CASSLDGPRTYEQYF
-	-	TRBV27	TRBJ2-2	TGTGCCAGCACCCTCGGGGCGGGGAACACCGGGGAGCTGTTTTTT	CASTLGAGNTGELFF
few	-	TRBV7-6	TRBJ1-1	TGTGCCAGCAGCCTAACGACAGAGTCGAACACTGAAGCTTTCTTT	CASSLTTESNTEAFF
few	-	TRBV6-6	TRBJ2-2	TGTGCCACCTCGGACTCCCGGGCCGGGGAGCTGTTTTTT	CATSDSRAGELFF
once	TRBD2	TRBV5-8	TRBJ2-1	TGTGCCAGCAGCTTGAGTCGGCTAGCGGGGGTTATGGATGAGCAGTTCTTC	CASSLSRLAGVMDEQFF
-	TRBD1	TRBV30	TRBJ2-7	TGTGCCTGGAGTGTCCGCCTAGGGACAGGGGCACACGAGCAGTACTTC	CAWSVRLGTGAHEQYF
once	-	TRBV5-1	TRBJ2-3	TGCGCCAGCAGCTTGGTAGGGGTCCCCACAGATACGCAGTATTTT	CASSLVGVPTDTQYF
-	-	TRBV9	TRBJ2-7	TGTGCCAGCAGCGTTGTCCCGTCCTCCTACGAGCAGTACTTC	CASSVVPSSYEQYF
-	TRBD1	TRBV6-5	TRBJ2-1	TGTGCCAGCAGTTCCGGGACAGGGGTTTTGGAGCAGTTCTTC	CASSSGTGVLEQFF